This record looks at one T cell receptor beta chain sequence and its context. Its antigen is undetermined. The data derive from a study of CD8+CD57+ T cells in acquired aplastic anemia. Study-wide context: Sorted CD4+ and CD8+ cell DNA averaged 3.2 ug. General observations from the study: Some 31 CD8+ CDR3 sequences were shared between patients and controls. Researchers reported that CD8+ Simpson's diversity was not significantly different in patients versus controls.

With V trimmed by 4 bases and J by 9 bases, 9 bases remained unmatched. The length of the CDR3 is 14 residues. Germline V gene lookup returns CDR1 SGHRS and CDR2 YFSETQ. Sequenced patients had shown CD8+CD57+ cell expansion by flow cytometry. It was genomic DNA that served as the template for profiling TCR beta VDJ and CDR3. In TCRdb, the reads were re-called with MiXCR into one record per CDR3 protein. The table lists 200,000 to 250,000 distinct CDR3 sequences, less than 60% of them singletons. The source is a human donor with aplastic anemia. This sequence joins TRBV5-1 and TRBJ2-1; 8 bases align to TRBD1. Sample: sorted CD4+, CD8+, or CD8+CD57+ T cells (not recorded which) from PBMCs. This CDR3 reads CASSTTGAGGEQFF. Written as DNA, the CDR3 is TGCGCCAGCAGCACGACAGGGGCTGGGGGTGAGCAGTTCTTC.